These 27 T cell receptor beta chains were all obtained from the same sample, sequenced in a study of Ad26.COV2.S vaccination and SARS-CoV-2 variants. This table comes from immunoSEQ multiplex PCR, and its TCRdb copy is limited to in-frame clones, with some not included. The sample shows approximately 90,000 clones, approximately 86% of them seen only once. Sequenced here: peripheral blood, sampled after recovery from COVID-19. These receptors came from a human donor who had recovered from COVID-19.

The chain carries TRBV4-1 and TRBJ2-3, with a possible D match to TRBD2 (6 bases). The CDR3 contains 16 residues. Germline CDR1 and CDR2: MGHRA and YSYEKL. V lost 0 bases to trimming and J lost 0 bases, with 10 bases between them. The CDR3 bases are TGCGCCAGCAGCCAAGAGGTGGGGGGAAGCACAGATACGCAGTATTTT. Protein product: CASSQEVGGSTDTQYF.

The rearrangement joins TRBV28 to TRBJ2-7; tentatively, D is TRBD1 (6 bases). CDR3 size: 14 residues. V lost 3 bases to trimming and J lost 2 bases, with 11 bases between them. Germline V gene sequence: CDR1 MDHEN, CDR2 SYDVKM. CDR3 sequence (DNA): TGTGCCAGCAGTTTTGGGGGACAAGCCTACGAGCAGTACTTC. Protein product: CASSFGGQAYEQYF.

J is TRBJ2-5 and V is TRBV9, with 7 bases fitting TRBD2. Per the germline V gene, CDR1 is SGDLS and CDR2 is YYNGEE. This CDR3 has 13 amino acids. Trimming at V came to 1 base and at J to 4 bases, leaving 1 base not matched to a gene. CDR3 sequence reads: CASSVSGGETQYF. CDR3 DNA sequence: TGTGCCAGCAGCGTATCGGGGGGAGAGACCCAGTACTTC.

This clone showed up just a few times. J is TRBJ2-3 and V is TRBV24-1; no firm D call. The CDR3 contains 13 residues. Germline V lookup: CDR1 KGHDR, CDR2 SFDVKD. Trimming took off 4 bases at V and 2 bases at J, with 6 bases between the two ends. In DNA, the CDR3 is TGTGCCACCAGTGAGCCAAACACAGATACGCAGTATTTT. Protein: CATSEPNTDTQYF.

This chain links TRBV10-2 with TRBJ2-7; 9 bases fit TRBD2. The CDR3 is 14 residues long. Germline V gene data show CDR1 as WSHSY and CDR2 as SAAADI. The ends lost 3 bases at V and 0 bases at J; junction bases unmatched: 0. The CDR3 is CASSELAGSYEQYF. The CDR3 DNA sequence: TGCGCCAGCAGTGAACTAGCGGGCTCCTACGAGCAGTACTTC.

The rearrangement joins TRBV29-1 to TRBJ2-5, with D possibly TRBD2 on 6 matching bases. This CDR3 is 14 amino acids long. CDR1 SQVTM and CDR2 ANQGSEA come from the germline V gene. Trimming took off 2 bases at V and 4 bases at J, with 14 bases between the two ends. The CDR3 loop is CSVERGGMGETQYF. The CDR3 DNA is TGCAGCGTTGAACGTGGCGGGATGGGAGAGACCCAGTACTTC.

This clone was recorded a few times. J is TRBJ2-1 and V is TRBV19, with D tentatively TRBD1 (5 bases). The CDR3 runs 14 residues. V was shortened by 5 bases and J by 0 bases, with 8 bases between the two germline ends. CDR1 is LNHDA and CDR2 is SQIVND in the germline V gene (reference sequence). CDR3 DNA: TGTGCCAGTAGTCCAGACAGCTCCTACAATGAGCAGTTCTTC. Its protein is CASSPDSSYNEQFF.

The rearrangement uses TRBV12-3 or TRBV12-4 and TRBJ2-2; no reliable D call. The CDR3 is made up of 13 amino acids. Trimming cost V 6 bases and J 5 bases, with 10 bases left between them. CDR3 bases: TGTGCCAGCAGCCAACAGCAAACCGGGGAGCTGTTTTTT. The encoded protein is CASSQQQTGELFF.

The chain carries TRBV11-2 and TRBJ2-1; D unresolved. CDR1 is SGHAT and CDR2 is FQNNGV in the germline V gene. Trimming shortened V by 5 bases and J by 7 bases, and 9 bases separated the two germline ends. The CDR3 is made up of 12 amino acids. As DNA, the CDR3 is TGTGCCAGCAGCCGATGGAAGAATGAGCAGTTCTTC. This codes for CASSRWKNEQFF.

The CDR3 loop is CASSQRVAGNTIYF. In DNA form, the CDR3 reads TGTGCCAGCAGCCAGAGGGTCGCTGGAAACACCATATATTTT. This sequence joins TRBV3-1 (or the pseudogene TRBV3-2) and TRBJ1-3, with no clear D. CDR3 size: 14 residues. V gave up 3 bases and J gave up 2 bases, with 8 bases separating them. Germline CDR1 LGHDT, CDR2 YNNKEL (reference sequence).

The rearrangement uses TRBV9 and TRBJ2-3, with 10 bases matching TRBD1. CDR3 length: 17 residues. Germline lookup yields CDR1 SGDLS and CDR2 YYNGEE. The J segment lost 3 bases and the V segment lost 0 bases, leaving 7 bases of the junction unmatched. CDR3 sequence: CASSVVGTGAPTDTQYF. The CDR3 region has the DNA TGTGCCAGCAGCGTAGTGGGGACAGGGGCACCAACAGATACGCAGTATTTT.

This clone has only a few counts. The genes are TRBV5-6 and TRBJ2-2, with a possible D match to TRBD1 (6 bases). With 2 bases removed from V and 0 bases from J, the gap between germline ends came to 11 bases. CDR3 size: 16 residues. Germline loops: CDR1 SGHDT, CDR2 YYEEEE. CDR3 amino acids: CASSFGTTSNTGELFF. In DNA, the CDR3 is TGTGCCAGCAGCTTCGGGACAACCTCGAACACCGGGGAGCTGTTTTTT.

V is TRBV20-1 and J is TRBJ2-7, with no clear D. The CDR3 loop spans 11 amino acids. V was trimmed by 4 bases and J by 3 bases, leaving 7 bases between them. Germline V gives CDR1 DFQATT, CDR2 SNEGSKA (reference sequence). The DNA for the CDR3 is TGCAGTGCTAATTCCTACTACGAGCAGTACTTC. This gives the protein CSANSYYEQYF.

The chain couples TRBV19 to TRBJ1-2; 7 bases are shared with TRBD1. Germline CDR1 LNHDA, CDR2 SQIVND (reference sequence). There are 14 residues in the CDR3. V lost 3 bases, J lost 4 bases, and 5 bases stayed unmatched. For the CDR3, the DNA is TGTGCCAGTAGTATGCAAGGGGACAGCTATGGCTACACCTTC. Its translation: CASSMQGDSYGYTF.

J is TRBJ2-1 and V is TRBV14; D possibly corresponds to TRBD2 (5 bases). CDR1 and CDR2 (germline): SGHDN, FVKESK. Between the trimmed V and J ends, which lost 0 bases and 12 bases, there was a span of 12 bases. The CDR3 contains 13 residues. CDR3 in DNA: TGTGCCAGCAGCCAAGAGATAAGCGGAACGCAGTTCTTC. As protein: CASSQEISGTQFF.

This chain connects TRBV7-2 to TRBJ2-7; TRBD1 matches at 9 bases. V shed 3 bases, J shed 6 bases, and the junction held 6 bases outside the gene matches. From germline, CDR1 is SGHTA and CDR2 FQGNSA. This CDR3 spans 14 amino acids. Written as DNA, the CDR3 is TGTGCCAGCAGCTTCGGGACAGGGTTTGGCGAGCAGTACTTC. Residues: CASSFGTGFGEQYF. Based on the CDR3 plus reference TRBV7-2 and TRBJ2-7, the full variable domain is GAGVSQSPSNKVTEKGKDVELRCDPISGHTALYWYRQSLGQGLEFLIYFQGNSAPDKSGLPSDRFSAERTGGSVSTLTIQRTQQEDSAVYLCASSFGTGFGEQYFGPGTRLTVT.

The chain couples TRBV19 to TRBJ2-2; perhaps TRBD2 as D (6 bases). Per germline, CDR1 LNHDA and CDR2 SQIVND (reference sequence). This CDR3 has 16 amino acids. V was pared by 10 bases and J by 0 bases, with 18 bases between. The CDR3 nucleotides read TGTGCCACCAGGACAAGGATAGCGGCGAACACCGGGGAGCTGTTTTTT. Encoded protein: CATRTRIAANTGELFF. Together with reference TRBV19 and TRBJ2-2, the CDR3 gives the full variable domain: DGGITQSPKYLFRKEGQNVTLSCEQNLNHDAMYWYRQDPGQGLRLIYYSQIVNDFQKGDIAEGYSVSREKKESFPLTVTSAQKNPTAFYLCATRTRIAANTGELFFGEGSRLTVL.

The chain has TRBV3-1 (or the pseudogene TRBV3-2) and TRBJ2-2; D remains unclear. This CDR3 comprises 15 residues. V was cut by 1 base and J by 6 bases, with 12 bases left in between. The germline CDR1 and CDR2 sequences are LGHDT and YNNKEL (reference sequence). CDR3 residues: CASSQGPTWAGELFF. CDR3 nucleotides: TGTGCCAGCAGCCAAGGACCCACCTGGGCCGGGGAGCTGTTTTTT.

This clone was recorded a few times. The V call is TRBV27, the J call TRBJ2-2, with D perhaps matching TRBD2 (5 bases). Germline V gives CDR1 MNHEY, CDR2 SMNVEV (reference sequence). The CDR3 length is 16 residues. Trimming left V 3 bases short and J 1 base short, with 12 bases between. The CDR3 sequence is CASSFVGLKNTGELFF. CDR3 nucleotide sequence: TGTGCCAGCAGTTTCGTAGGACTCAAGAACACCGGGGAGCTGTTTTTT.

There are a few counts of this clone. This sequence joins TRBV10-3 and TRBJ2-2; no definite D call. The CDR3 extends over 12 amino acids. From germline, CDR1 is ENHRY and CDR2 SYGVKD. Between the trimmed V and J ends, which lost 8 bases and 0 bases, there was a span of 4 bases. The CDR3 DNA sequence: TGTGCCATCGGTCCGAACACCGGGGAGCTGTTTTTT. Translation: CAIGPNTGELFF.

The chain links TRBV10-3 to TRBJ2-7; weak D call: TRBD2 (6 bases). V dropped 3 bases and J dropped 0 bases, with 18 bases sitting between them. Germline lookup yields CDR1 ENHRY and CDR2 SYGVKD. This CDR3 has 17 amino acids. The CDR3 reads CAISDSRRGGDSYEQYF. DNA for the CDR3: TGTGCCATCAGTGATTCGAGGAGGGGCGGGGACTCCTACGAGCAGTACTTC.

The CDR3 DNA sequence: TGTGCCAGCAGCAACTTAGACGGCTATAATTCACCCCTCCACTTT. Translated, it gives CASSNLDGYNSPLHF. This chain uses TRBV6-5 with TRBJ1-6; D gene uncertain. The germline gives CDR1 MNHEY, CDR2 SVGAGI. There are 15 residues in the CDR3. V gave up 6 bases and J gave up 3 bases, with 12 bases separating them.

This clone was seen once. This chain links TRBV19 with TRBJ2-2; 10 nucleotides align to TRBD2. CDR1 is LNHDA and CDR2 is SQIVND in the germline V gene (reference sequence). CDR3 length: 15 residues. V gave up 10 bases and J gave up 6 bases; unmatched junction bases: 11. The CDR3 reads CATGPGLALSGELFF. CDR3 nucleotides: TGTGCCACCGGACCGGGACTAGCGTTGTCCGGGGAGCTGTTTTTT.

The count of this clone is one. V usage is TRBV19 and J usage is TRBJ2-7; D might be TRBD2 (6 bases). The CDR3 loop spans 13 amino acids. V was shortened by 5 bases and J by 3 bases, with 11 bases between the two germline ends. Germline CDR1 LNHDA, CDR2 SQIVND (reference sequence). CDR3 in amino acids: CASSSSAYYEQYF. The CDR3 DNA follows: TGTGCCAGTAGTTCTAGCGCCTACTACGAGCAGTACTTC.

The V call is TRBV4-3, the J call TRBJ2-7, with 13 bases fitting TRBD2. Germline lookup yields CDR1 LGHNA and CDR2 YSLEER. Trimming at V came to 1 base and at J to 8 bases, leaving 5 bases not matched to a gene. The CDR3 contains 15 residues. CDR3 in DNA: TGCGCCAGCAGCCAAGTACTAGCGGGAGGGCCTCAGCAGTACTTC. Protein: CASSQVLAGGPQQYF.

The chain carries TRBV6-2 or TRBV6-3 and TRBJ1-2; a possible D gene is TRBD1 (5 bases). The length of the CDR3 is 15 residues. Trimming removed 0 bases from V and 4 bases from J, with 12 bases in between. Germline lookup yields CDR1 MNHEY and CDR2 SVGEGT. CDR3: CASSYSTAVRYGYTF. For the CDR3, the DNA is TGTGCCAGCAGTTACTCGACAGCCGTGCGCTATGGCTACACCTTC.

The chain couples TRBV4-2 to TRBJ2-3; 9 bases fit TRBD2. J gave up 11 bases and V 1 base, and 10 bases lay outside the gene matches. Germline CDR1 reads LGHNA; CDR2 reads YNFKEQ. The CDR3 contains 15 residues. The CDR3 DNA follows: TGTGCCAGCAGCCAAGCTGGTAGCGGGAGCCCGTGGCAGTATTTT. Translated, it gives CASSQAGSGSPWQYF.